This TCR beta chain was sequenced during a study of cytomegalovirus exposure and HLA in healthy donors. Researchers ran the PCR with 60 Vbeta and 13 Jbeta primers. Method: immunoSEQ multiplex PCR; TCRdb's copy keeps in-frame clones and lacks some. The sample contains some 98,000 clones, under 85% of which appear only once. This CDR3 contains 13 residues. With 4 bases removed from V and 8 bases from J, the gap between germline ends came to 9 bases. Germline lookup yields CDR1 SNHLY and CDR2 FYNNEI. The chain combines TRBV2 with TRBJ1-6; no reliable D call. This sequence was found in a man younger than 30 in good health and CMV-seropositive. The sample consisted of PBMCs. The CDR3 here is CASSVGHDSPLHF. DNA of the CDR3: TGTGCCAGCAGTGTTGGGCACGATTCACCCCTCCACTTT. Variable domain in full (rest from reference TRBV2 and TRBJ1-6): EPEVTQTPSHQVTQMGQEVILRCVPISNHLYFYWYRQILGQKVEFLVSFYNNEISEKSEIFDDQFSVERPDGSNFTLKIRSTKLEDSAMYFCASSVGHDSPLHFGNGTRLTVT.